The 16 T cell receptor beta chains below were found in one sample sequenced in a study of blood T cell repertoires in COVID-19. The assay was immunoSEQ multiplex PCR, and TCRdb's table has in-frame clones only and misses some. The sample lists about 78,000 clones; more than 75% were seen once. Sequenced sample: peripheral blood. The receptors shown here come from a man between 45 and 60 years old with active or convalescent COVID-19.

V is TRBV13 and J is TRBJ1-6, with D possibly TRBD1 on 5 matching bases. The CDR3 runs 14 residues. Germline-derived CDR1 and CDR2 are PRHDT and FYEKMQ (reference sequence). Trimming left V 3 bases short and J 9 bases short, with 12 bases between. For the CDR3, the DNA is TGTGCCAGCAGCTTGGCAGGGCACAGTTCACCCCTCCACTTT. Protein product: CASSLAGHSSPLHF.

The chain links TRBV25-1 to TRBJ1-4; 7 bases line up with TRBD1. Germline-derived CDR1 and CDR2 are MGHDK and SYGVNS. The CDR3 runs to 14 residues. With V trimmed by 3 bases and J by 5 bases, 3 bases remained unmatched. The CDR3 DNA reads as TGTGCCAGCAGTGAGGGACAGATAAATGAAAAACTGTTTTTT. Its protein is CASSEGQINEKLFF.

V is TRBV4-3 and J is TRBJ1-5; D perhaps matches TRBD1 (6 bases). The CDR3 has 17 amino acids. V lost 6 bases and J lost 0, with 18 bases in between. The germline V gene encodes CDR1 LGHNA and CDR2 YSLEER. DNA for the CDR3: TGCGCCAGCAGTCCCTCCGGGACAAAAAATAGCAATCAGCCCCAGCATTTT. This translates into CASSPSGTKNSNQPQHF.

V gene TRBV29-1 combines with J gene TRBJ2-1, with D possibly matching TRBD1 (6 bases). The germline V and J ends were trimmed by 0 bases and 6 bases, with 9 bases remaining between them. Germline loops: CDR1 SQVTM, CDR2 ANQGSEA. CDR3 size: 13 residues. CDR3 amino acids: CSVEEDRTNEQFF. The CDR3 DNA reads TGCAGCGTTGAAGAAGACAGGACCAATGAGCAGTTCTTC.

This chain connects TRBV5-1 to TRBJ1-2; TRBD1 matches 9 bases. CDR3 length: 15 amino acids. Trimming removed 0 bases from V and 2 bases from J; junction bases left unmatched: 2. Germline V gives CDR1 SGHRS, CDR2 YFSETQ. CDR3 amino acids: CASSLGTGVNYGYTF. CDR3 nucleotide sequence: TGCGCCAGCAGCTTGGGGACAGGGGTAAACTATGGCTACACCTTC.

The chain carries TRBV5-1 and TRBJ2-7, with TRBD2 matching 7 bases. The CDR3 is made up of 14 amino acids. After removal of 0 bases from V and 1 base from J, the junction contained 1 base not matched to a gene. Germline CDR1 and CDR2: SGHRS and YFSETQ. The CDR3 loop is CASSLGLASYEQYV. As DNA, the CDR3 is TGCGCCAGCAGCTTGGGACTAGCTTCCTACGAGCAGTACGTC.

As concerns this clone: The sample carries other DNA sequences with the same CDR3. The CDR3 protein is CASSLGLELDTQYF. For the CDR3, the DNA is TGTGCCAGCAGCTTAGGGCTAGAATTAGATACGCAGTATTTT. This sequence joins TRBV11-2 and TRBJ2-3; D call uncertain. The V gene's germline CDR1 is SGHAT and CDR2 FQNNGV. CDR3 length: 14 amino acids. Trimming took off 1 base at V and 5 bases at J, with 10 bases between the two ends.

The chain links TRBV27 to TRBJ1-5; a possible D gene is TRBD1 (6 bases). V lost 2 bases and J 4 bases, leaving 9 bases between the germline ends. This CDR3 spans 14 amino acids. CDR1 is MNHEY, CDR2 SMNVEV, per germline (reference sequence). CDR3 sequence (DNA): TGTGCCAGCAGTTTAGACAGGCTAAATCAGCCCCAGCATTTT. Translated: CASSLDRLNQPQHF.

V gene TRBV5-1 combines with J gene TRBJ2-2, with 7 bases matching TRBD1. Trimming cost V 5 bases and J 1 base; bases outside gene matches: 5. This CDR3 is 15 amino acids long. Germline V gene sequence: CDR1 SGHRS, CDR2 YFSETQ. CDR3 coding DNA: TGCGCCAGCAGGCCGGGACAGCTGAACACCGGGGAGCTGTTTTTT. It codes for CASRPGQLNTGELFF.

The rearrangement links TRBV20-1 to TRBJ1-5; no clear D gene. This CDR3 has 10 amino acids. V was clipped by 2 bases and J by 7 bases, with 3 bases between them. Germline lookup yields CDR1 DFQATT and CDR2 SNEGSKA (reference sequence). CDR3 in amino acids: CSARSQPQHF. CDR3 DNA: TGCAGTGCTAGAAGCCAGCCCCAGCATTTT.

The V and J genes are TRBV9 and TRBJ2-1; 7 nucleotides agree with TRBD2. V dropped 3 bases and J dropped 0; count of bases not matched to a gene: 3. CDR1 is SGDLS and CDR2 is YYNGEE in the germline V gene. This CDR3 has 15 residues. The CDR3 here is CASSASGSSYNEQFF. The DNA for the CDR3 is TGTGCCAGCAGCGCTAGCGGAAGCTCCTACAATGAGCAGTTCTTC.

The rearrangement links TRBV27 to TRBJ2-6; TRBD1 matches at 8 bases. The CDR3 loop spans 16 amino acids. Per germline, CDR1 MNHEY and CDR2 SMNVEV (reference sequence). J gave up 2 bases and V 5 bases, and 5 bases lay outside the gene matches. The CDR3 DNA sequence: TGTGCCAGCAGTAAGGACAGGGTTCCTGGGGCCAACGTCCTGACTTTC. The encoded protein is CASSKDRVPGANVLTF.

The J gene is TRBJ1-1, the V gene TRBV28, with 11 bases identical to TRBD1. The CDR3 contains 18 residues. V trimming: 5 bases; J trimming: 0 bases; junction bases outside the gene matches: 11. The V gene's germline CDR1 is MDHEN and CDR2 SYDVKM. DNA of the CDR3: TGTGCCAGCAGTCACGGGACAGGGGGGGCTCGGGTGAACACTGAAGCTTTCTTT. Its translation is CASSHGTGGARVNTEAFF.

The V call is TRBV7-8, the J call TRBJ1-1; D unresolved. CDR3 size: 14 residues. Germline-derived CDR1 and CDR2 are SGHVS and FQNEAQ. The ends were cut back, 3 bases at V and 3 bases at J, with 11 bases in the middle. The CDR3 region has the DNA TGTGCCAGCAGCTTTGGAACCGCGGACACTGAAGCTTTCTTT. It codes for CASSFGTADTEAFF.

This clone was observed a single time. The CDR3 sequence: CATSREREETQYF. CDR3 nucleotides: TGTGCCACCAGCAGAGAGAGGGAAGAGACCCAGTACTTC. This chain links TRBV15 with TRBJ2-5; D perhaps matches TRBD2 (5 bases). Germline values: CDR1 LNHNV, CDR2 YYDKDF (reference sequence). The CDR3 loop spans 13 amino acids. Trimming left V 0 bases short and J 3 bases short, with 5 bases between.

The rearrangement links TRBV21-1 to TRBJ2-1; the listed D gene, TRBD2, was not tested against the DNA. TRBV21-1 is noted as a pseudogene. The length of the CDR3 is 14 residues. The CDR3 nucleotides read TGTGCCAGCCCACGGGGGGAGACCGGGGGTGAGCAGTTCTTC. This gives the protein CASPRGETGGEQFF.